The 4 T cell receptor beta chains below all came from one sample that was sequenced in a study of T cell repertoires in cytomegalovirus infection. No antigen has been assigned to these receptors. TCRdb fed the reads into MiXCR, producing one record per CDR3 protein. Of about 830,000 distinct CDR3 sequences listed, approximately 30% were seen once; the top ten hold roughly 12%. The sample in question was cultured CD8+ T cells from PBMCs, obtained from culture after CMV antigen stimulation. The receptors were sampled from a human donor in good health (CMV status not recorded). Some clones in this sample may be carry-over from other donors' samples.

This clonotype showed up just a few times. The rearrangement links TRBV18 to TRBJ2-2; possibly TRBD2 for D (6 bases). The CDR3 has 13 amino acids. Germline V gene lookup returns CDR1 KGHSH and CDR2 LQKENI. The V gene lost 7 bases and the J gene lost 1 base, with 7 bases spanning the gap. The CDR3 here is CASCGENTGELFF. The CDR3, as DNA: TGTGCCAGCTGCGGGGAGAACACCGGGGAGCTGTTTTTT.

The CDR3 loop reads CASSVEHGATSTDTQYF. DNA of the CDR3: TGTGCCAGCAGCGTAGAACACGGGGCCACTAGCACAGATACGCAGTATTTT. This chain connects TRBV9 to TRBJ2-3; TRBD1 or TRBD2 may be the D gene (5 bases each). The ends were cut back, 0 bases at V and 0 bases at J, with 14 bases in the middle. Germline CDR1 SGDLS, CDR2 YYNGEE. The CDR3 sequence is 17 residues long.

Only a few counts were recorded for this clonotype. The V gene is TRBV12-5, the J gene TRBJ2-3, with D hard to call. The CDR3 has 13 residues. V lost 6 bases, J lost 4 bases, and 11 bases lay in between. The germline V gene encodes CDR1 LGHNT and CDR2 FRNRAP. CDR3: CASGRSYADTQYF. CDR3 in DNA: TGTGCTAGTGGCCGGTCTTATGCAGATACGCAGTATTTT.

A few counts support this clonotype. This sequence joins TRBV27 and TRBJ1-1; D is ambiguous. Germline CDR1 is MNHEY and CDR2 is SMNVEV (reference sequence). Trimming stripped 3 bases from V and 1 base from J, with 9 bases between. The CDR3 has 14 residues. The CDR3, as DNA: TGTGCCAGCAGTTTGGCAATACCGAACACTGAAGCTTTCTTT. Its translation is CASSLAIPNTEAFF.